The 18 T cell receptor beta chains below all came from one sample that was sequenced in a study of cytomegalovirus exposure and HLA in healthy donors. The PCR was carried out with 60 Vbeta primers and 13 Jbeta primers. Some clones are missing from TCRdb's copy, which holds only in-frame ones; the method was immunoSEQ multiplex PCR. The table shows 150,000 to 180,000 clones, with 70% to 80% occurring only once. What was sequenced was PBMCs. The receptors were sampled from a man aged 25 to 40 in good health and CMV-seropositive.

The gene calls are TRBV7-6 and TRBJ2-1, with 7 positions matching TRBD2. This CDR3 is 14 amino acids long. Germline CDR1 SGHVS, CDR2 FNYEAQ. Trimming took 5 bases from V and 1 from J; bases not matched to a gene: 2. The CDR3 DNA follows: TGTGCCAGCAGCCCGCGGGGGTCCTACAATGAGCAGTTCTTC. The encoded protein is CASSPRGSYNEQFF.

This rearrangement joins TRBV28 to TRBJ1-4, with D possibly TRBD1 on 5 matching bases. V was shortened by 5 bases and J by 6 bases, with 16 bases between the two germline ends. The germline V gene encodes CDR1 MDHEN and CDR2 SYDVKM. CDR3 length: 15 amino acids. The CDR3 bases are TGTGCCAGCAGTCCCGCAGGGTCAATGGATGAAAAACTGTTTTTT. Its translation is CASSPAGSMDEKLFF.

V gene TRBV18 combines with J gene TRBJ1-1; 10 bases are a match to TRBD1. The CDR3 is 14 residues long. CDR1 is KGHSH, CDR2 LQKENI, per germline. The trim removed 6 bases at V and 7 bases at J, leaving 8 bases unmatched. The CDR3 loop is CASSRQGAQGEAFF. The CDR3 DNA follows: TGTGCCAGCTCTCGACAGGGGGCGCAGGGTGAAGCTTTCTTT.

The chain has TRBV28 and TRBJ1-1, with 7 bases that match TRBD1. CDR3 length: 15 residues. The germline gives CDR1 MDHEN, CDR2 SYDVKM. Unmatched junction bases numbered 6, after V lost 4 bases and J lost 1 base. CDR3 sequence reads: CASSSLDRTNTEAFF. Written as DNA, the CDR3 is TGTGCCAGCAGTTCTTTGGACAGGACGAACACTGAAGCTTTCTTT.

This chain uses TRBV2 with TRBJ1-3, with TRBD1 matching over 11 bases. CDR1 is SNHLY and CDR2 is FYNNEI in the germline V gene. Trimming took 2 bases from V and 2 from J; bases not matched to a gene: 5. The CDR3 is 17 amino acids. The CDR3: CASSELGQGVAGNTIYF. In DNA form, the CDR3 reads TGTGCCAGCAGTGAATTGGGACAGGGGGTGGCTGGAAACACCATATATTTT. The full variable domain, its missing parts supplied by reference TRBV2 and TRBJ1-3, is EPEVTQTPSHQVTQMGQEVILRCVPISNHLYFYWYRQILGQKVEFLVSFYNNEISEKSEIFDDQFSVERPDGSNFTLKIRSTKLEDSAMYFCASSELGQGVAGNTIYFGEGSWLTVV.

The rearrangement joins TRBV2 to TRBJ1-5; maybe TRBD1 (6 bases). The V and J ends lost 8 bases and 4 bases respectively, with 12 bases between them. CDR1 SNHLY and CDR2 FYNNEI come from the germline V gene. The CDR3 has 13 residues. The chain's CDR3 is CASLQGTNQPQHF. The CDR3 region has the DNA TGTGCCAGCCTCCAGGGGACGAATCAGCCCCAGCATTTT.

V gene TRBV28 combines with J gene TRBJ1-5, with 10 bases identical to TRBD1. Germline loops: CDR1 MDHEN, CDR2 SYDVKM. Losses at the gene ends were 5 bases for V and 1 base for J; bases not matched to a gene: 14. This CDR3 is 19 amino acids long. This CDR3 reads CASSNPPWTGGLSNQPQHF. The CDR3, as DNA: TGTGCCAGCAGTAACCCCCCGTGGACAGGGGGGTTAAGCAATCAGCCCCAGCATTTT.

This clone showed up just a few times. The rearrangement joins TRBV10-3 to TRBJ2-5, with a weak D call TRBD1 (5 bases). V lost 0 bases and J lost 3, with 17 bases in between. CDR1 is ENHRY, CDR2 SYGVKD, per germline. The CDR3 is made up of 17 amino acids. The CDR3 sequence is CAISESGTGQWEETQYF. CDR3 DNA: TGTGCCATCAGTGAGTCGGGTACAGGTCAGTGGGAAGAGACCCAGTACTTC.

J is TRBJ2-5 and V is TRBV28; TRBD2 matches at 8 bases. The J call may be wrong; the DNA end is better matched by TRBJ2-7. CDR3 size: 14 residues. Germline CDR1 MDHEN, CDR2 SYDVKM. Written as DNA, the CDR3 is TGTGCCAGCAGTCCCCAGCGGGAGTCCTACGAGCAGTACTTC. This translates into CASSPQRESYEQYF.

The chain uses TRBV6-6 and TRBJ2-2, with 7 bases fitting TRBD1. The J segment lost 3 bases and the V segment lost 6 bases, leaving 7 bases of the junction unmatched. The CDR3 has 15 residues. In germline, CDR1 is MNHNY, CDR2 SVGAGI (reference sequence). The CDR3 coding sequence is TGTGCCAGCAGCCCGGGACAGAGTTACACCGGGGAGCTGTTTTTT. It encodes CASSPGQSYTGELFF.

This clone was picked up one time. The chain joins TRBV7-2 to TRBJ2-7, with D tentatively TRBD2 (6 bases). The CDR3 totals 16 residues. V dropped 1 base and J dropped 1 base, with 14 bases sitting between them. The V gene's germline CDR1 is SGHTA and CDR2 FQGNSA. CDR3 loop: CASSLGSEGLSYEQYF. The CDR3 nucleotides read TGTGCCAGCAGCTTAGGGTCAGAGGGACTGTCCTACGAGCAGTACTTC.

This sequence joins TRBV25-1 and TRBJ2-7; 13 bases match TRBD2. Germline CDR1 reads MGHDK; CDR2 reads SYGVNS. With 8 bases clipped from V and 5 bases from J, the junction kept 12 bases outside the gene matches. The CDR3 consists of 16 residues. The CDR3 region has the DNA TGTGCCAGCGGTAAAAGAGGACTAGCGGGAGAAGACGAGCAGTACTTC. It encodes CASGKRGLAGEDEQYF.

The chain links TRBV28 to TRBJ2-5; 11 bases fit TRBD1. This CDR3 contains 18 residues. Looked up from germline, CDR1 is MDHEN and CDR2 is SYDVKM. V lost 6 bases and J lost 5; bases outside the gene matches: 17. CDR3 in DNA: TGTGCCAGCAGCCGGGACAGGGGGGGGTGGGTTCGGGCTGAGACCCAGTACTTC. It translates to CASSRDRGGWVRAETQYF.

The chain carries TRBV7-2 and TRBJ2-7; 8 bases line up with TRBD1. There are 17 residues in the CDR3. The J segment lost 5 bases and the V segment lost 4 bases, leaving 16 bases of the junction unmatched. CDR1 is SGHTA, CDR2 FQGNSA, per germline. Here the CDR3 DNA reads TGTGCCAGCAGCTCGGGTACCCCCGGGTCAGGGGGCCACGAGCAGTACTTC. It codes for CASSSGTPGSGGHEQYF.

As regards this clone: The same CDR3 can be traced to other DNA sequences in this sample. This chain uses TRBV29-1 with TRBJ2-2, with D possibly matching TRBD1 (5 bases). The CDR3 covers 13 residues. Trimming took off 4 bases at V and 0 bases at J, with 6 bases between the two ends. Germline V gene lookup returns CDR1 SQVTM and CDR2 ANQGSEA. The CDR3 bases are TGCAGCGTTGCGACAGCGAACACCGGGGAGCTGTTTTTT. It encodes CSVATANTGELFF.

Here the CDR3 DNA reads TGTGCCAGCCGACTAGCGGGAGGTTCCAACGAGCAGTACTTC. It specifies CASRLAGGSNEQYF. V gene TRBV27 combines with J gene TRBJ2-5; 13 nucleotides match TRBD2. The J call may not be correct, given that the DNA end is closer to TRBJ2-7. The CDR3 covers 14 residues. Germline CDR1 reads MNHEY; CDR2 reads SMNVEV (reference sequence).

This clone was counted once. The DNA of the CDR3 is TGTGCCAGCAGCTTACAGCGAGACACCGGGGAGCTGTTTTTT. This translates into CASSLQRDTGELFF. The rearrangement links TRBV7-3 to TRBJ2-2; D ambiguous. There are 14 residues in the CDR3. Trimming took 2 bases from V and 3 from J, leaving 7 bases between them. The germline V gene has CDR1 SGHTA and CDR2 FQGTGA.

The rearrangement links TRBV5-1 to TRBJ1-2, with a weak D call TRBD1 (5 bases). V was shortened by 1 base and J by 7 bases, with 14 bases between the two germline ends. The CDR3 length is 14 residues. Germline V CDR1 and CDR2: SGHRS, YFSETQ. The CDR3, as DNA: TGCGCCAGCAGCTTGCTGGAGGGGCACGCTGGCTACACCTTC. This codes for CASSLLEGHAGYTF.